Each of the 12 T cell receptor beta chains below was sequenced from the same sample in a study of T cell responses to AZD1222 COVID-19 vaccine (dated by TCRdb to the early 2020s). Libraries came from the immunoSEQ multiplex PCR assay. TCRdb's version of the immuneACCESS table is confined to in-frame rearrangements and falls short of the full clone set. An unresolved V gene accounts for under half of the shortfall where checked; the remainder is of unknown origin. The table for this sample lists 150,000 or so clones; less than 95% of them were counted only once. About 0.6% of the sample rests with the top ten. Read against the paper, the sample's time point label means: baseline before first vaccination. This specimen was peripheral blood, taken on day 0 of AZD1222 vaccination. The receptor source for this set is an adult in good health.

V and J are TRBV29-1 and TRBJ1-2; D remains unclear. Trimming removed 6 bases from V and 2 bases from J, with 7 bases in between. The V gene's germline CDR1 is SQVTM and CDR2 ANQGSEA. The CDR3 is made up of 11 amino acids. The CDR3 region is CSVRVNYGYTF. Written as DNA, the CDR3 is TGCAGCGTACGGGTCAACTATGGCTACACCTTC.

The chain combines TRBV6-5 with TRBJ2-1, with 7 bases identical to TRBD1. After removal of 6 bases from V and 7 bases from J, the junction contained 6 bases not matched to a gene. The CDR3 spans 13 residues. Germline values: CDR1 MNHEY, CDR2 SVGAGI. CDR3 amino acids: CASRRTGANEQFF. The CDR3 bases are TGTGCCAGCAGAAGGACAGGTGCTAATGAGCAGTTCTTC.

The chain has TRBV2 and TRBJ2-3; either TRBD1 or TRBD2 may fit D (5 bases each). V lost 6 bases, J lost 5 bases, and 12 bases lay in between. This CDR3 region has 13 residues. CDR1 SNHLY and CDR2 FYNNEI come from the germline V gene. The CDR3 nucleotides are TGTGCCAGCAGGGGGGACGCTAGAGATACGCAGTATTTT. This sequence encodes CASRGDARDTQYF.

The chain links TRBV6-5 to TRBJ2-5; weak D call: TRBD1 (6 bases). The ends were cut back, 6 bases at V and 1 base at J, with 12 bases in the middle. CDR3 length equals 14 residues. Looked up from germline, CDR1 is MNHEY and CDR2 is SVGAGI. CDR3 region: CASRQGPLQETQYF. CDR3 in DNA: TGTGCCAGCAGACAGGGACCCCTCCAAGAGACCCAGTACTTC.

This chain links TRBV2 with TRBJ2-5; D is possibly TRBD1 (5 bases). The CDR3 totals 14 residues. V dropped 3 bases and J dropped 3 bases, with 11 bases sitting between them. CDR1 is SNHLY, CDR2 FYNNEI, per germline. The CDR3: CASSEGRLKETQYF. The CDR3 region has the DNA TGTGCCAGCAGTGAGGGGCGGTTAAAAGAGACCCAGTACTTC.

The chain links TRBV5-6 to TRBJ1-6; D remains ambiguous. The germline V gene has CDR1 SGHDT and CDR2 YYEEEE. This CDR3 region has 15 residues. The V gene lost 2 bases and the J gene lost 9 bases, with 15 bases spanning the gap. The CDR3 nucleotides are TGTGCCAGCAGCTTTGCGAGGGTTCCAGGTTCACCCCTCCACTTT. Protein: CASSFARVPGSPLHF.

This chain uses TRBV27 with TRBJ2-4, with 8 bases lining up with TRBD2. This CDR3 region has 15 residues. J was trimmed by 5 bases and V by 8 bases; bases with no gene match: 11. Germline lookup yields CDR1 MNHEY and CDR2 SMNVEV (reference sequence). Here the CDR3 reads CASAELAEGENIQYF. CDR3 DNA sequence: TGTGCCAGCGCTGAACTAGCGGAGGGTGAAAACATTCAGTACTTC.

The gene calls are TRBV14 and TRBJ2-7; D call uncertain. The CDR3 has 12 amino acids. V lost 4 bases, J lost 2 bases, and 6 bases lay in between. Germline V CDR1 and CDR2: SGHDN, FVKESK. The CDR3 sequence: CASSRSPYEQYF. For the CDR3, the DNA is TGTGCCAGCAGCCGGTCGCCCTACGAGCAGTACTTC.

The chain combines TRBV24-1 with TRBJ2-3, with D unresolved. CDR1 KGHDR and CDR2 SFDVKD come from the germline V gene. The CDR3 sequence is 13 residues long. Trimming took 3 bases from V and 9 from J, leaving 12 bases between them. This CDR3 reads CATSDAIAQTQYF. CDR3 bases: TGTGCCACCAGTGATGCCATAGCACAAACGCAGTATTTT.

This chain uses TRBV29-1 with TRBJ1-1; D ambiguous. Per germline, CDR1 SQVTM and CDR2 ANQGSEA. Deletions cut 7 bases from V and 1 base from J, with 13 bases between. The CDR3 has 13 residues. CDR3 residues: CSAGIKPNTEAFF. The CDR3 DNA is TGCAGCGCTGGGATTAAGCCGAACACTGAAGCTTTCTTT.

CDR3 sequence reads: CASSLGGRGYTF. CDR3 in DNA: TGCGCCAGCAGCTTGGGCGGGCGGGGCTACACCTTC. V is TRBV5-1 and J is TRBJ1-2; D not certain. The CDR3 spans 12 residues. CDR1 SGHRS and CDR2 YFSETQ come from the germline V gene. V was trimmed by 0 bases and J by 8 bases, leaving 8 bases between them.

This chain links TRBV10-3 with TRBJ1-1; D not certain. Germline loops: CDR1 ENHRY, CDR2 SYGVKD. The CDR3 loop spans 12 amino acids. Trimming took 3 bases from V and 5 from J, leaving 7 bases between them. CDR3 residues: CAISDSGTEAFF. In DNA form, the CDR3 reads TGTGCCATCAGTGATTCGGGAACTGAAGCTTTCTTT.